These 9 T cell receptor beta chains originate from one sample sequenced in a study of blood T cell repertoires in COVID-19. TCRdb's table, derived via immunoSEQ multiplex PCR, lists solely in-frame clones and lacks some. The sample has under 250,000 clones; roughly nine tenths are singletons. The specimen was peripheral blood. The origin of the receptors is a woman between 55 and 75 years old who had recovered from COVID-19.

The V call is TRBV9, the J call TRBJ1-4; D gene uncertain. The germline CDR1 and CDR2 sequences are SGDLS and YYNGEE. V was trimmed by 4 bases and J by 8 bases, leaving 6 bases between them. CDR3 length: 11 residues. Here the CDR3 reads CASSPGEKLFF. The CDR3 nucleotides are TGTGCCAGCAGCCCGGGGGAAAAACTGTTTTTT.

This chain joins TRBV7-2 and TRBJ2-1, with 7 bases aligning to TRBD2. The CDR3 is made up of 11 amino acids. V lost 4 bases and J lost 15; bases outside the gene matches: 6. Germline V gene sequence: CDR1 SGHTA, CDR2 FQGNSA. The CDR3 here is CASSSRGEGFF. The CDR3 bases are TGTGCCAGCAGCTCACGGGGGGAGGGGTTCTTC.

This CDR3 reads CASSQESLVGELFF. CDR3 bases: TGTGCCAGCAGCCAAGAGAGTCTGGTCGGGGAGCTGTTTTTT. The chain is built from TRBV3-1 (or the pseudogene TRBV3-2) and TRBJ2-2; D call uncertain. Deletions cut 0 bases from V and 7 bases from J, with 9 bases between. The V gene's germline CDR1 is LGHDT and CDR2 YNNKEL (reference sequence). The CDR3 has 14 amino acids.

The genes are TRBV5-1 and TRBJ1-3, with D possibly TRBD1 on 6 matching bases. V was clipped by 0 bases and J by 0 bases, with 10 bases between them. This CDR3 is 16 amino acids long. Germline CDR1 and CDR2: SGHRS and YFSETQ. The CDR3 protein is CASSLVGGRSGNTIYF. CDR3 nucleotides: TGCGCCAGCAGCTTGGTTGGGGGCCGCTCTGGAAACACCATATATTTT.

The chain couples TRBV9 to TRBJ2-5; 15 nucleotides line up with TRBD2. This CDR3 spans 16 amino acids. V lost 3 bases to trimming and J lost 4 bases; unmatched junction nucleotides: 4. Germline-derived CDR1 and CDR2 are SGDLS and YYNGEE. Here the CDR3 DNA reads TGTGCCAGCAGCGGGACTAGCGGGGGGGCAGGAGAGACCCAGTACTTC. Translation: CASSGTSGGAGETQYF.

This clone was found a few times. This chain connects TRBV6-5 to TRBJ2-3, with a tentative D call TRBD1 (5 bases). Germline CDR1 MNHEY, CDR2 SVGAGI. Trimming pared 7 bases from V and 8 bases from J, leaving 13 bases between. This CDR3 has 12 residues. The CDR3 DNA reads TGTGCCAGCACCTCAGGGTCAGCTACGCAGTATTTT. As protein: CASTSGSATQYF.

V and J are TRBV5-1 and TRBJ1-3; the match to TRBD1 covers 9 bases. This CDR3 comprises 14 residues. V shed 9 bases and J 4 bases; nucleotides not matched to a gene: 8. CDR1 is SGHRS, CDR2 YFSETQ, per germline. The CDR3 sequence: CATGTGTGGNTIYF. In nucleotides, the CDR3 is TGCGCCACCGGGACAGGGACGGGCGGAAACACCATATATTTT.

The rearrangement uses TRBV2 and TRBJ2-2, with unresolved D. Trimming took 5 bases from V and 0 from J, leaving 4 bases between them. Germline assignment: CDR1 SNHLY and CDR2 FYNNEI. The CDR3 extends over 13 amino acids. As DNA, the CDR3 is TGTGCCAGCAGTCCCGCGAACACCGGGGAGCTGTTTTTT. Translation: CASSPANTGELFF.

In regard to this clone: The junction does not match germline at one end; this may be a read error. The CDR3 coding sequence is TGTGCCACCAGTCTGAGGAGTAGCGGGGGGACATACAATGAGCAGTTCTTC. The encoded protein is CATSLRSSGGTYNEQFF. The gene calls are TRBV6-6 and TRBJ2-1; 10 positions match TRBD2. The germline gives CDR1 MNHNY, CDR2 SVGAGI (reference sequence). The CDR3 is 17 residues long.